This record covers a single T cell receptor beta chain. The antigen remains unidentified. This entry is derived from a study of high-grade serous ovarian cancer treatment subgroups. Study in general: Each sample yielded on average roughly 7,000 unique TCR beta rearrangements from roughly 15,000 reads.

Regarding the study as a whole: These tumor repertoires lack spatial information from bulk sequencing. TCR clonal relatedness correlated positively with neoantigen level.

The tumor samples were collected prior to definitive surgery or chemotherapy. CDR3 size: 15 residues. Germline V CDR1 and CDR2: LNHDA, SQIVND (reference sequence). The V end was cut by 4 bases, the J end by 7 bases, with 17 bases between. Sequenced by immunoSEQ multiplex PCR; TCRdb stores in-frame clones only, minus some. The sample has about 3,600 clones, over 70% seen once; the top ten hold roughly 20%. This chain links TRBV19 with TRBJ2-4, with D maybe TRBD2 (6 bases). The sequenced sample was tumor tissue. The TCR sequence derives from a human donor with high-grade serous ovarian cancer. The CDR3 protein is CASSSGDGGVNIQYF. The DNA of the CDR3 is TGTGCCAGTAGTAGCGGGGACGGCGGGGTCAACATTCAGTACTTC.